A few counts support the clone carrying this T cell receptor beta chain. Antigen specificity is unknown. This record belongs to a study of blood T cells in healthy people across ages. Overall study results and limits: Without sorted subsets, naive and antigen-experienced compartments could not be conclusively compared. It was not known whether donors were CMV positive (a possible confounder of expanded clonotype changes).

The authors ran a second PCR of 7 to 11 cycles using a sample-barcoded 5' primer and a J-beta primer mix. TCRdb itself ran the 5' RACE reads through MiXCR, one entry per CDR3 protein. The sample holds hundreds of thousands of distinct CDR3 sequences, 35% to 50% seen once. V gave up 3 bases and J gave up 1 base, with 13 bases separating them. The CDR3 has 15 residues. CDR1 SGHKS and CDR2 YYEKEE come from the germline V gene (reference sequence). The chain links TRBV5-5 to TRBJ2-5; D might be TRBD2 (5 bases). The sequencing input was blood. The TCR was taken from a man older than 75 in good health. The CDR3 nucleotides read TGTGCCAGCAGCTGGAGGCTAGCCGGCCAAGAGACCCAGTACTTC. Amino acids: CASSWRLAGQETQYF. Variable domain in full (rest from reference TRBV5-5 and TRBJ2-5): DAGVTQSPTHLIKTRGQQVTLRCSPISGHKSVSWYQQVLGQGPQFIFQYYEKEERGRGNFPDRFSARQFPNYSSELNVNALLLGDSALYLCASSWRLAGQETQYFGPGTRLLVL.